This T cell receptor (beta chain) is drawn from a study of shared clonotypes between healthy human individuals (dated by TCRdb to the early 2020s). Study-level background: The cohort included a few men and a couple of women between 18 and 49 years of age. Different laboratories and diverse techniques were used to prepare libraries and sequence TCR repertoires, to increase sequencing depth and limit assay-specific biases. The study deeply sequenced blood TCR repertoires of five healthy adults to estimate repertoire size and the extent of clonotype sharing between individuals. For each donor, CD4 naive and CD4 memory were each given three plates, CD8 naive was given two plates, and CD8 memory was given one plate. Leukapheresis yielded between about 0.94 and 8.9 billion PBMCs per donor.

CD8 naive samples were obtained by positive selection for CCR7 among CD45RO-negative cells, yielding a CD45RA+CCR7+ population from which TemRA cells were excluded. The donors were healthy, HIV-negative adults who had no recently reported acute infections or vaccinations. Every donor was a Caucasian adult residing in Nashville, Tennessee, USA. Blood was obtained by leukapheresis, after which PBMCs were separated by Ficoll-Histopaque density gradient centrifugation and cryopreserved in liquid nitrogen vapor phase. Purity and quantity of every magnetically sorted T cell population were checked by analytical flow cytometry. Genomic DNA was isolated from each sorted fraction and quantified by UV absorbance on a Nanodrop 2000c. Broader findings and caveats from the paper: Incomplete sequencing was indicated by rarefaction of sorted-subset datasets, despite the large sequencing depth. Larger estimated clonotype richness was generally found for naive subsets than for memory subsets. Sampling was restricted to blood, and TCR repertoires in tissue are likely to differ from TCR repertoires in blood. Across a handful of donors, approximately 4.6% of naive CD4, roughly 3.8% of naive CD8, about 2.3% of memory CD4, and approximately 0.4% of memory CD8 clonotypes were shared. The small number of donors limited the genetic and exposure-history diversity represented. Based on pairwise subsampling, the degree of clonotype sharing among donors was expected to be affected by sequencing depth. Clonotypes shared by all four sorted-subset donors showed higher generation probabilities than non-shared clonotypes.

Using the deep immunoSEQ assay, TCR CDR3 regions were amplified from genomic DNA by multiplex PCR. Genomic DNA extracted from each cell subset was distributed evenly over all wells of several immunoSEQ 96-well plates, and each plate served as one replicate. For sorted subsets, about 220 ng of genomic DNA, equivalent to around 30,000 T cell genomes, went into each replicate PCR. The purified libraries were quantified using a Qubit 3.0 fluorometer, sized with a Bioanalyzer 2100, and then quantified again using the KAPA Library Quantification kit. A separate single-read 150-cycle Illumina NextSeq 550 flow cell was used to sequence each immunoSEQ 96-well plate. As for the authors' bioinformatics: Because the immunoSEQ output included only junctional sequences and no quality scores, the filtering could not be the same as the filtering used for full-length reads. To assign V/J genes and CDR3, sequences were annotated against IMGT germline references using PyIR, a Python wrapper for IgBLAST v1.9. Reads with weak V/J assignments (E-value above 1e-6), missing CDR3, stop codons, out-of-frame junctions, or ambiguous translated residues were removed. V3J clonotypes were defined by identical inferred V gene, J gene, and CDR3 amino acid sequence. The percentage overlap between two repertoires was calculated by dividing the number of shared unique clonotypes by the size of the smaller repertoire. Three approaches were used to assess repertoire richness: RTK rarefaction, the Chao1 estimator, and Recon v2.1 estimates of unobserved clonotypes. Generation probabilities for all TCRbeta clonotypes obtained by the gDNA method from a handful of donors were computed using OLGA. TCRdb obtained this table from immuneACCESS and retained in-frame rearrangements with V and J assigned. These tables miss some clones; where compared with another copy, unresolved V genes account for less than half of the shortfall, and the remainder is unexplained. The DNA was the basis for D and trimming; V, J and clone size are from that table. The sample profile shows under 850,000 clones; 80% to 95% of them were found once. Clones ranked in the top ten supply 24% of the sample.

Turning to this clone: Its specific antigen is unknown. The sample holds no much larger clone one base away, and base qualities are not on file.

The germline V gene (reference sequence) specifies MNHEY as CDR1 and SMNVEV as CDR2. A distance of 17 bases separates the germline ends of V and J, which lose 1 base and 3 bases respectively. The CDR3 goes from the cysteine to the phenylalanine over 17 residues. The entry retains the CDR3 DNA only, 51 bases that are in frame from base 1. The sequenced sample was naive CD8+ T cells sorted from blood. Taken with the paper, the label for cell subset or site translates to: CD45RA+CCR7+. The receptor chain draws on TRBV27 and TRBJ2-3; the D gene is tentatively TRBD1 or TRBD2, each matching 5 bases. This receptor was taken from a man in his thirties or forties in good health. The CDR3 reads CASSLFSGTEVTDTQYF. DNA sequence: TGTGCCAGCAGTTTATTCTCCGGGACGGAGGTAACAGATACGCAGTATTTT.